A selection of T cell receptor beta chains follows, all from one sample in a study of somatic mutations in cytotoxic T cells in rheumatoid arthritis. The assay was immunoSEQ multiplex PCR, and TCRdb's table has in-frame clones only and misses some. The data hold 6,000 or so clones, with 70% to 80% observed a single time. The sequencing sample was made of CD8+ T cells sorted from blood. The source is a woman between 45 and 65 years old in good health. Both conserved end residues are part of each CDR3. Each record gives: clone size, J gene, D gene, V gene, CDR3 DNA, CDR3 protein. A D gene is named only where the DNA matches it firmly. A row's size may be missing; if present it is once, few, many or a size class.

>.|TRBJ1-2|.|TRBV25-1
TGTGCCAGCAGTAAATTGACAGAACCCTCCTATGGCTACACCTTC
CASSKLTEPSYGYTF
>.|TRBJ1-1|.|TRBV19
TGTGCCAGTAGTTGGGGCCGAGGTAACACTGAAGCTTTCTTT
CASSWGRGNTEAFF
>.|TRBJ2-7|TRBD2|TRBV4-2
TGTGCCAGCAGCCAAGAGGAGACTAGCGTTAACTACGAGCAGTACTTC
CASSQEETSVNYEQYF
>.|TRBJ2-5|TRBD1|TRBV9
TGTGCCAGCAGCCACTTACAGGGGAGTGCGGAGACCCAGTACTTC
CASSHLQGSAETQYF
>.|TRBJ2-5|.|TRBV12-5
TGTGCTAGTGAATTAGGCTGGGAGCAGTACTTC
CASELGWEQYF
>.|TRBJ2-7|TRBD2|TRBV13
TGTGCCAGCAGCTTCGCGGGGGACTCCTACGAGCAGTACTTC
CASSFAGDSYEQYF
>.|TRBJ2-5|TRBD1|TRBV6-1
TGTGCCAGCAGTGGCCCCGGGACAGGGGGCTTGGAGACCCAGTACTTC
CASSGPGTGGLETQYF
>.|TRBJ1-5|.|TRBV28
TGCGCCAGCAGTTTATTAACAGGGTGGCAGCCCCAGCATTTT
CASSLLTGWQPQHF
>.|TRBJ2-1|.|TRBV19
TGTGCCAGTAGTATTCAGAATTACAATGAGCAGTTCTTC
CASSIQNYNEQFF
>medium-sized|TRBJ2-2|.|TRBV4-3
TGCGCCAGCAGCCAAGATCCGTCGGGAGAAGGCCCCGGGGAGCTGTTTTTT
CASSQDPSGEGPGELFF
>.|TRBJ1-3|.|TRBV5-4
TGTGCCAGCAGCTTACCGGGACAACTCTCTGGAAACACCATATATTTT
CASSLPGQLSGNTIYF
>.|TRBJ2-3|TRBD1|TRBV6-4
TGTGCCAGCAGTCTGGGACAGGATCCAGATACGCAGTATTTT
CASSLGQDPDTQYF
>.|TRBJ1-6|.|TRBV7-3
TGTGCCAGCAGCTTAAGAGAGGGCTATAATTCACCCCTCCACTTT
CASSLREGYNSPLHF
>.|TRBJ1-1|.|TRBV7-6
TGTGCCAGCAGCAGAGGCCAGAACACTGAAGCTTTCTTT
CASSRGQNTEAFF
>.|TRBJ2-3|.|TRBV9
TGTGCCAGCAGCGTACGGACAGAAGATAGCACAGATACGCAGTATTTT
CASSVRTEDSTDTQYF
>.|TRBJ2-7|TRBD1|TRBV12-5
TGTGCTAGTGGTCAATCCGGGACAGGGGATGCCGAGCAGTACTTC
CASGQSGTGDAEQYF
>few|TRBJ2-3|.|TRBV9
TGTGCCAGCTGCCCGTACACAGATACGCAGTATTTC
CASCPYTDTQYF
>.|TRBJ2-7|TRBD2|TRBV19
TGTGCCAGTAGCTTATTGACTAGCGGGGGGGCGTCCTACGAGCAGTACTTC
CASSLLTSGGASYEQYF
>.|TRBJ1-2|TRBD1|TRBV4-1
TGCGCCAGCAGCCATGGGACAGGGAACTATGGCTACACCTTC
CASSHGTGNYGYTF
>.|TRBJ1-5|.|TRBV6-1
TGTGCCAGCAGTTCCGCAGGGTCAGGCAATCAGCCCCAGCATTTT
CASSSAGSGNQPQHF
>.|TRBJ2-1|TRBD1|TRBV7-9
TGTGCCAGCAGCCGACCGGGACAGGGATTTTATGAGCAGTTCTTC
CASSRPGQGFYEQFF
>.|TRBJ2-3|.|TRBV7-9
TGTGCCAGCAGCTCAGGGTGGGATGCGCAGTATTTT
CASSSGWDAQYF
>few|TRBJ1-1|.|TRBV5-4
TGTGCCAGCAGCCCCGGTGGGGGGTCCGCTGAAGCTTTCTTT
CASSPGGGSAEAFF
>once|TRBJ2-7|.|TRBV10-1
TGCGCCAGCAGCCCGGGATGTCGATCACCGGGATCCTACGAGCAGTACTTC
CASSPGCRSPGSYEQYF
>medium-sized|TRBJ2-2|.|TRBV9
TGTGCCAGCACCGGGACATTGAACACCGGGGAGCTGTTTTTT
CASTGTLNTGELFF
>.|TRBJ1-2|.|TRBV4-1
TGCGCCAGCAGCCAAGATCAGGTTACCAACTATGGCTACACCTTC
CASSQDQVTNYGYTF
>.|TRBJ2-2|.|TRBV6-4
TGTGCCAGCAGTGACAGGGGGAAGGACACCGGGGAGCTGTTTTTT
CASSDRGKDTGELFF
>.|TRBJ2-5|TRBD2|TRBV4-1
TGCGCCAGCAGCCAGCGGACTAGCGGGGGTTTCCAAGAGACCCAGTACTTC
CASSQRTSGGFQETQYF
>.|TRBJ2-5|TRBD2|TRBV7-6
TGTGTCAGCAGCTGGGGACAAGCGGGGGAGGGAGACGACCAGTACTTC
CVSSWGQAGEGDDQYF
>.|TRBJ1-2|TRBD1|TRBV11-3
TGTGCCAGACCACAGGGGAGCTACACCTTC
CARPQGSYTF
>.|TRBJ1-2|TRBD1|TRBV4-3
TGCGCCAGCAGCCAAGATACAGGGGACTATGGCTACACCTTC
CASSQDTGDYGYTF
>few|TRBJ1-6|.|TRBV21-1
TGTGCCAGCAGCAAAGGGCGGTGGACAGAGAGTAATTCACCCCTCCACTTT
CASSKGRWTESNSPLHF
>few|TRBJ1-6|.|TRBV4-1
TGCGCCAGCAGCCAAGAGGGGAGGCCAAATTCACCCCTCCACTTT
CASSQEGRPNSPLHF
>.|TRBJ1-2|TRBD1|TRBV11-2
TGTGCCAGCAGCTCGGACAGGGGGTGGTATGGCTACACCTTC
CASSSDRGWYGYTF
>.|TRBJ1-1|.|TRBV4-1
TGCGCCAGCAGCCCACCAGGGCTGGCGAACACTGAAGCTTTCTTT
CASSPPGLANTEAFF
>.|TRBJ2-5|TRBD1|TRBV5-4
TGTGCCAGCAGCGCCGGGACAGGGGTTCGAGAGCAGTACTTC
CASSAGTGVREQYF
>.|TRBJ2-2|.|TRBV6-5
TGTGCCTGCTCCGGACAGTCGAACACCGGGGAGCTGTTTTTT
CACSGQSNTGELFF
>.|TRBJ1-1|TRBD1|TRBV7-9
TGTGCCAGCAGCTCCGCCCGGACAGGGCGGTTTGAATCTGAAGCTTTCTTT
CASSSARTGRFESEAFF
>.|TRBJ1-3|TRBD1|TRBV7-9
TGTGCCAGCAGCCCACGGGACAGCCTCTCTGGAAACACCATATATTTT
CASSPRDSLSGNTIYF
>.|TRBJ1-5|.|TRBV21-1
TGTGCCAGCAGCAAAGCAAGGTGTCCGGGACAGGGGGCTAGACAGCCCCAGCATTTT
CASSKARCPGQGARQPQHF
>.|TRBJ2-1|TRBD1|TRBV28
TGTGCCAGCACCCATATAATTATGGGACAGCCCAAGTACAATGAGCAGTTCTTC
CASTHIIMGQPKYNEQFF
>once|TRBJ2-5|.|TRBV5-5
TGTGCCAGCAGCTTGAGACACAATAACCAAGAGACCCAGTACTTC
CASSLRHNNQETQYF
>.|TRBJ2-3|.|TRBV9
TGTGCCAGCAGCCCCCATACACTAGACTATACGCAGTATTTT
CASSPHTLDYTQYF
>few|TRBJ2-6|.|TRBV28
TGTGCCAGCAATTCTGGGGAGATTGGGGCCAACGTCCTGACTTTC
CASNSGEIGANVLTF
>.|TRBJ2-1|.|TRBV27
TGTGCCAGCAGACTTCTAGCTGGGGGGGGCCTCAATGAGCAGTTCTTC
CASRLLAGGGLNEQFF
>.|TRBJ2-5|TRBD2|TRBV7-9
TGTGCCAGCAGCTTGTACCCGGGACTAGCGGGGGGAAGGGAGACCCAGTACTTC
CASSLYPGLAGGRETQYF
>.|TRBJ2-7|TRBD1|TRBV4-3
TGCGCCAGCAGCCCCGGGACAGGGCTAGACGAGCAGTACTTC
CASSPGTGLDEQYF
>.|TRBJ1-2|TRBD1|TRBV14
TGTGCCAGCAGCCATGAGACAGGGCTCTATGGCTACACCTTC
CASSHETGLYGYTF
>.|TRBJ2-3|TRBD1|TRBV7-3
TGTGCCAGCAGCCCCACAGGGGGCGCAGATACGCAGTATTTT
CASSPTGGADTQYF
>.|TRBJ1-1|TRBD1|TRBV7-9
TGTGCCAGCAGTAGAAGGACAGGGGAGAACACTGAAGCTTTCTTT
CASSRRTGENTEAFF
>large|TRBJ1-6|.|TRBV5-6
TGTGCCAGCAGGCTTGGCCAGCAGGGCGTTTCACCCCTCCACTTT
CASRLGQQGVSPLHF